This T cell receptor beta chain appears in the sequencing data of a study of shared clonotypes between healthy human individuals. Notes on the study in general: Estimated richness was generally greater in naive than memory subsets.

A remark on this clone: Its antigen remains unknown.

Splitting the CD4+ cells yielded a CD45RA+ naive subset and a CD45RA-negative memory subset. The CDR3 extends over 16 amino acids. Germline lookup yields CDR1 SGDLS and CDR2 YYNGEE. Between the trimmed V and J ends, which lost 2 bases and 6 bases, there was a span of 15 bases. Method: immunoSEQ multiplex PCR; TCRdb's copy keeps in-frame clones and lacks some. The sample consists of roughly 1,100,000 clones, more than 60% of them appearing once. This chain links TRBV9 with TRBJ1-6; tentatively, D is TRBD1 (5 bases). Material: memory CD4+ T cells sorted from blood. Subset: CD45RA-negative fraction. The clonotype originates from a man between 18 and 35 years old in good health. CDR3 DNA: TGTGCCAGCAGCGTTAACCCAGCAGGGATTAATTCACCCCTCCACTTT. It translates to CASSVNPAGINSPLHF.